This paragraph covers one T cell receptor beta chain sequence. No antigen is known for it. Clones were sequenced by immunoSEQ multiplex PCR, and TCRdb holds only the in-frame ones, with some missing. The table has about 130,000 clones, more than 70% seen once. The data belong to a study of T cell responses to AZD1222 COVID-19 vaccine. Study background: Researchers grouped second doses given at about 4 or about 12 weeks into one pool. Regarding the study as a whole: Scientists sampled the repertoires only once the peak T cell response had passed. Females made up more of the donors, who were largely white British, and clonal diversity may have come out too low.

The clonotype originates from an adult in good health. This specimen was peripheral blood, taken on day 0 of AZD1222 vaccination.

CDR3 amino acids: CASSGKTGNNEKLFF. For the CDR3, the DNA is TGTGCCAGCAGCGGCAAGACAGGGAATAATGAAAAACTGTTTTTT. V usage is TRBV11-2 and J usage is TRBJ1-4; 7 bases align to TRBD1. Germline assignment: CDR1 SGHAT and CDR2 FQNNGV. V was pared by 5 bases and J by 4 bases, with 7 bases of the junction left unmatched. The length of the CDR3 is 15 residues.